The entry below describes one TCR beta chain. Its antigen is unknown. The entry originates in a study of cytomegalovirus exposure and HLA in healthy donors. The study's findings and limits: V- and J-gene trimming of TCR beta was linked (in a later analysis) to a missense DCLRE1C variant.

Primers for the PCR totalled 60 Vbeta and 13 Jbeta. Profiling relied on immunoSEQ multiplex PCR, and the TCRdb table lists in-frame clones only, not all of them. The repertoire consists of around 150,000 clones, with 82% occurring once and the leading ten covering about 8.1%. The germline CDR1 and CDR2 sequences are MNHEY and SMNVEV (reference sequence). Trimming took 3 bases from V and 3 from J; bases not matched to a gene: 1. The CDR3 has 13 residues. V is TRBV27 and J is TRBJ1-1; TRBD1 matches 7 bases. This clonotype originated in a woman aged 50 to 65 in good health and CMV-seropositive. The material sequenced was PBMCs. CDR3 region: CASSFQGDTEAFF. For the CDR3, the DNA is TGTGCCAGCAGTTTCCAGGGGGACACTGAAGCTTTCTTT.